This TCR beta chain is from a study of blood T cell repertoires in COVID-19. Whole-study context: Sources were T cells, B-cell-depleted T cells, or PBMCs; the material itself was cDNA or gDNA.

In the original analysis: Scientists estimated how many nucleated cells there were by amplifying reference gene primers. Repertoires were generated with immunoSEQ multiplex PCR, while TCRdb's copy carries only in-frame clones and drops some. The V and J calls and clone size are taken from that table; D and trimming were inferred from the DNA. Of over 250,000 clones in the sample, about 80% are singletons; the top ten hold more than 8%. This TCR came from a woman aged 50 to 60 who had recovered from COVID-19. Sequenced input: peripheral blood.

The CDR3 coding sequence is TGTGCCAGCAGCGAAAATGGGCAGGGGGCGAACACCGGGGAGCTGTTTTTT. It translates to CASSENGQGANTGELFF. This rearrangement joins TRBV6-4 to TRBJ2-2, with TRBD1 identical over 7 bases. The junction had 10 bases not matched to a gene; V was cut back by 6 bases and J by 0 bases. Looked up from germline, CDR1 is MRHNA and CDR2 is SNTAGT. This CDR3 spans 17 amino acids.